The T cell receptor (beta chain) described here comes from a study of early T cells in non-severe SARS-CoV-2 infection. Study-level background: Sequencing input comprised bulk RNA from unsorted whole blood; chain pairing was not available. Study-wide points: VDJdb-based annotation leaned toward anti-spike CD8 responses and missed private and CD4 specificities.

Germline loops: CDR1 SGHVS, CDR2 FNYEAQ. With 1 base clipped from V and 3 bases from J, the junction kept 3 bases outside the gene matches. The CDR3 has 16 amino acids. As concerns this clonotype: Its specificity is not known.

Individual cDNA molecules were tagged with unique molecular identifiers. TCRdb re-called the 5' RACE reads with MiXCR, one entry per CDR3 protein. The data show tens of thousands of distinct CDR3 sequences, with about 4.6% seen just once and under 6.5% held by the top ten. This sample comprised whole blood, obtained at baseline. The chain carries TRBV7-6 and TRBJ2-5; 12 bases align to TRBD2. This TCR derives from an adult who was a healthcare worker with PCR-confirmed SARS-CoV-2 infection or an uninfected control (not recorded which). DNA of the CDR3: TGTGCCAGCAGCTTAGGAACTAGCGGGAGGAAAGAGACCCAGTACTTC. This sequence encodes CASSLGTSGRKETQYF.